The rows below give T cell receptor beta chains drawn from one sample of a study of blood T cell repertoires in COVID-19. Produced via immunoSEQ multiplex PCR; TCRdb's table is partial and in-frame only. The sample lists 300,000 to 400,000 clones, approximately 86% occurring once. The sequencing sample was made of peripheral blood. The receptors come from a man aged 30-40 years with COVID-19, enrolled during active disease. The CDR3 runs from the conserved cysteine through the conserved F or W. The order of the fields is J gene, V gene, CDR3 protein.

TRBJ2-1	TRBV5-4	CASSLDGPSYNEQFF
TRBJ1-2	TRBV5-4	CASSQLPPRGNYGYTF
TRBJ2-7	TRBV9	CASGRQGGGYEQYF
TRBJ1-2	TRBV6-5	CASSYGQYYGYTF
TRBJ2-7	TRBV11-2	CASSLELAGNLQEQYF
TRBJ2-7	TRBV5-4	CASSFGTAGRYEQYF
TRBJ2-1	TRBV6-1	CASSEEASGSYEQFF
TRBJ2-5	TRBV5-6	CASTGQNQETQYF
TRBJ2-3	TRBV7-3	CASSLLAWGGTDTQYF
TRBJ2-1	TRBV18	CASSPPGGRTYNEQFF
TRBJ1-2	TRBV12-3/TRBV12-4	CASSPRQGGYTF
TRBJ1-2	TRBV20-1	CSASLQEGYTF
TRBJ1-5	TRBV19	CASSIESRGNQPQHF
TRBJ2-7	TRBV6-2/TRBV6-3	CASSSTGIREQYF
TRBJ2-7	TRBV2	CAIYRDRGYEQYF
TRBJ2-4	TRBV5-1	CASSLVGEDIQYF
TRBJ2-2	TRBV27	CASSLSVEGFGELFF
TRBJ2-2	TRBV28	CASSLLGAGYSGELFF
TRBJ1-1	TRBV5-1	CASRPGQGTTEAFF
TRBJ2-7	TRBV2	CASSENASGEQYF
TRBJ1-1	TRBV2	CASSDLGQLEAFF